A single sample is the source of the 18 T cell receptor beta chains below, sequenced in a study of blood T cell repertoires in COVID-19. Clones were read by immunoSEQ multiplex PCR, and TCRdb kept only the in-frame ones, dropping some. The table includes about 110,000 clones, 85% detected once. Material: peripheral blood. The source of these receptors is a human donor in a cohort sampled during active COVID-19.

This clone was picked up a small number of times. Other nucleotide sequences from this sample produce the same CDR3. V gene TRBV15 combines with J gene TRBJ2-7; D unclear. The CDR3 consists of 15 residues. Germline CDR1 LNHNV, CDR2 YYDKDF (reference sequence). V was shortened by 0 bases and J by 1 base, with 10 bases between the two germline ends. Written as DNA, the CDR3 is TGTGCCACCAGCAGAGAATCAGGCGATTCCTACGAGCAGTACTTC. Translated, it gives CATSRESGDSYEQYF. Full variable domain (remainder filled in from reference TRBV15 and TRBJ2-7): DAMVIQNPRYQVTQFGKPVTLSCSQTLNHNVMYWYQQKSSQAPKLLFHYYDKDFNNEADTPDNFQSRRPNTSFCFLDIRSPGLGDTAMYLCATSRESGDSYEQYFGPGTRLTVT.

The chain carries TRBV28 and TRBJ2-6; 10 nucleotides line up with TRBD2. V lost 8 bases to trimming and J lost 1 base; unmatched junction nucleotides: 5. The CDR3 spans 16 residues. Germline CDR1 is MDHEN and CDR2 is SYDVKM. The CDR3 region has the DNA TGTGCCAGCGGAGGGACTAGCGTTTCTGGGGCCAACGTCCTGACTTTC. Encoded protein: CASGGTSVSGANVLTF.

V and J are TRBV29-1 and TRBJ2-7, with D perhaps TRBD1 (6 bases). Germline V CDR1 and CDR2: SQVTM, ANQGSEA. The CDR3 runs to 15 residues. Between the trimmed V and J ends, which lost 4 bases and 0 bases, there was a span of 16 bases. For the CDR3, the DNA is TGCAGCGTTGGGATAGGACAGCCGTCCTCCTACGAGCAGTACTTC. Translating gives CSVGIGQPSSYEQYF.

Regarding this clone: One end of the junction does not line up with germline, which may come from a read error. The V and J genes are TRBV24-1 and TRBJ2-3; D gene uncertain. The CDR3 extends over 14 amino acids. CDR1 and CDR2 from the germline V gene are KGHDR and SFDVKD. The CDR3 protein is CATSALEPTDTQYF. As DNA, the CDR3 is TGTGCCACCAGTGCTTTGGAGCCCACAGATACGCAGTATTTT.

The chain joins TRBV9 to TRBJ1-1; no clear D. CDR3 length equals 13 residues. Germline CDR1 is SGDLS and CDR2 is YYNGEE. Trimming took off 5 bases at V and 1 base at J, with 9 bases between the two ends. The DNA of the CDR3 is TGTGCCAGCAGTCTCCGAGGGAACACTGAAGCTTTCTTT. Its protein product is CASSLRGNTEAFF.

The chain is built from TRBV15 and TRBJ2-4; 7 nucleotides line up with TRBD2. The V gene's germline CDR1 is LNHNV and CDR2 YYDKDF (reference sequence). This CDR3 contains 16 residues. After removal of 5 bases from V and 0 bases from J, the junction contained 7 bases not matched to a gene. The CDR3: CATSDGGSLAKNIQYF. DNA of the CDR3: TGTGCCACCAGCGACGGGGGGAGTCTAGCCAAAAACATTCAGTACTTC.

This CDR3 reads CASSLARANNEQFF. CDR3 DNA sequence: TGTGCCAGCAGCTTAGCCAGGGCAAACAATGAGCAGTTCTTC. The genes are TRBV7-2 and TRBJ2-1; D is perhaps TRBD1 (5 bases). Germline-derived CDR1 and CDR2 are SGHTA and FQGNSA. Trimming cost V 0 bases and J 5 bases, with 8 bases left between them. This CDR3 contains 14 residues. The entire variable domain, with the rest obtained from reference TRBV7-2 and TRBJ2-1, is as follows: GAGVSQSPSNKVTEKGKDVELRCDPISGHTALYWYRQSLGQGLEFLIYFQGNSAPDKSGLPSDRFSAERTGGSVSTLTIQRTQQEDSAVYLCASSLARANNEQFFGPGTRLTVL.

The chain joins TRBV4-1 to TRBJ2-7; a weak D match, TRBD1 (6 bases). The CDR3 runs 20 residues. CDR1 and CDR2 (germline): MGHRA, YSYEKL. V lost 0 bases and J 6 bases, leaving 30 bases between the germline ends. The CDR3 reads CASSQEKTSQGSAIRGEQYF. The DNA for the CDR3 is TGCGCCAGCAGCCAAGAGAAAACGTCGCAGGGGAGCGCGATCAGAGGCGAGCAGTACTTC.

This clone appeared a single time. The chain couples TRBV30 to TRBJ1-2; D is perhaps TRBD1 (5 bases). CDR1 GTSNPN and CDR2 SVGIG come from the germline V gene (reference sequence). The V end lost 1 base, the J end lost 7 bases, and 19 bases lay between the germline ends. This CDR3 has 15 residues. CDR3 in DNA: TGTGCCTGGAGTGCGTACGTCGGGGGTTATGGTGGCTACACCTTC. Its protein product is CAWSAYVGGYGGYTF.

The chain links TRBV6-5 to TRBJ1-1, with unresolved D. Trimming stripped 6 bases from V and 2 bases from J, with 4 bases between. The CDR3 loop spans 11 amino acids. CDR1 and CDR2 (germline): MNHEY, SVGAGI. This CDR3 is CASSSNTEAFF. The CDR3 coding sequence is TGTGCCAGCAGCTCTAACACTGAAGCTTTCTTT.

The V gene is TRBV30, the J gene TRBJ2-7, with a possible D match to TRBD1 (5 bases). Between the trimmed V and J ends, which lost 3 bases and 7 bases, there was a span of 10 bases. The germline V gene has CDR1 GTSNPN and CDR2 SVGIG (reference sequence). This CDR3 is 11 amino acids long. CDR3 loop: CAWSRQGEQYF. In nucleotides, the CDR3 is TGTGCCTGGAGCAGGCAGGGTGAGCAGTACTTC.

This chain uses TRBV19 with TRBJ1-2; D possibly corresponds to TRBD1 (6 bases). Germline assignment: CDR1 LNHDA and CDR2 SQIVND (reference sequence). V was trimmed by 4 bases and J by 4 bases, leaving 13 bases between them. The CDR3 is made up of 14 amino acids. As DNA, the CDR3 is TGTGCCAGTAGTACCCCCGGGACACTCTATGGCTACACCTTC. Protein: CASSTPGTLYGYTF.

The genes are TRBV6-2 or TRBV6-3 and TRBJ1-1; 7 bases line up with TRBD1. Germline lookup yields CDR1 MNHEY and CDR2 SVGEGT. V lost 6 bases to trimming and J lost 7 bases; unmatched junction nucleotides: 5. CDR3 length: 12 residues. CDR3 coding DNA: TGTGCCAGCAGCCGAGGGGACAGTGAAGCTTTCTTT. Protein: CASSRGDSEAFF.

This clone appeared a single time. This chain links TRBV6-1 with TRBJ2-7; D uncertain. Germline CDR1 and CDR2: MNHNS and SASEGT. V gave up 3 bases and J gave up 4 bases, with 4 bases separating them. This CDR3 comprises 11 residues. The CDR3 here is CASSDRYEQYF. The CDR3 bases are TGTGCCAGCAGTGACAGATACGAGCAGTACTTC.

The CDR3 DNA reads as TGTGCCTGGGAAACAGGGGGCTTAAACGAGCAGTACTTC. The encoded protein is CAWETGGLNEQYF. J is TRBJ2-7 and V is TRBV30; TRBD1 aligns across 9 bases. This CDR3 spans 13 amino acids. Germline V gene sequence: CDR1 GTSNPN, CDR2 SVGIG (reference sequence). Trimming cost V 5 bases and J 5 bases; bases outside gene matches: 7.

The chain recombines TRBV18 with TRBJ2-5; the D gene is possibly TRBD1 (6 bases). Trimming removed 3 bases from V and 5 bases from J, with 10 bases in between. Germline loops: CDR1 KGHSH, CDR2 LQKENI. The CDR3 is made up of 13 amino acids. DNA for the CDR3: TGTGCCAGCTCACCGGGGGCCGCTGAGACCCAGTACTTC. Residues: CASSPGAAETQYF.

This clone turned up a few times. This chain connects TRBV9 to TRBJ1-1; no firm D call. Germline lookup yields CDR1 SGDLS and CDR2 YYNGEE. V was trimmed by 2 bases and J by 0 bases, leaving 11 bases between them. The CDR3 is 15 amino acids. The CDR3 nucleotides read TGTGCCAGCAGCGTGATGACCGGGATGAACACTGAAGCTTTCTTT. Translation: CASSVMTGMNTEAFF.

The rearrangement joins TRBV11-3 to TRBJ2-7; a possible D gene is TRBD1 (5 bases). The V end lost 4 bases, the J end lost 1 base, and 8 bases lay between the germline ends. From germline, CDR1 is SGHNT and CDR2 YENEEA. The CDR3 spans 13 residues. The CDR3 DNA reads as TGTGCCAGCAGCTGGGGCAGGTCCTACGAGCAGTACTTC. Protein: CASSWGRSYEQYF.